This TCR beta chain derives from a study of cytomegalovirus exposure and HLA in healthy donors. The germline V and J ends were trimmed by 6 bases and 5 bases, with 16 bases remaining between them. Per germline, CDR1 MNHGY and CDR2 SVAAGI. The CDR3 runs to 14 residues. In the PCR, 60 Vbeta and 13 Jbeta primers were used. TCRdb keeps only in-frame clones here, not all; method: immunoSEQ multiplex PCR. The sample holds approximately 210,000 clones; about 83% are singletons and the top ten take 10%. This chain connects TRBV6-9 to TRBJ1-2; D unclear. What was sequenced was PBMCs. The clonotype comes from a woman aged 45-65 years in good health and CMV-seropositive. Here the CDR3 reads CASSSPLWAYGYTF. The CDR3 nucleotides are TGTGCCAGCAGCTCCCCCCTTTGGGCTTATGGCTACACCTTC.